What follows are 12 T cell receptor beta chains derived from one specimen sequenced in a study of graft-versus-host responses after intestinal transplantation. Assay used: immunoSEQ multiplex PCR; TCRdb lists only in-frame clones, some missing. The sample holds approximately 75,000 clones, about 90% seen once. These TCRs are of unknown antigen specificity. The sample was unstimulated CD8+ T cells sorted from spleen or lymph node cells, taken before transplant. Receptors were obtained from a human donor who was the organ donor for an intestinal transplant.

The gene calls are TRBV5-8 and TRBJ1-2; D unresolved. V was pared by 3 bases and J by 3 bases, with 12 bases between. The germline V gene encodes CDR1 SGHTS and CDR2 YDEGEE. The CDR3 runs 14 residues. The CDR3 is CASSSNGPYYGYTF. CDR3 sequence (DNA): TGTGCCAGCAGCTCGAACGGTCCTTACTATGGCTACACCTTC.

V usage is TRBV4-1 and J usage is TRBJ1-6; the D gene is possibly TRBD1 (5 bases). V gave up 2 bases and J gave up 6 bases, with 8 bases separating them. The CDR3 consists of 14 residues. Germline assignment: CDR1 MGHRA and CDR2 YSYEKL. Here the CDR3 DNA reads TGCGCCAGCAGCCAATCGGGGGTTAATTCACCCCTCCACTTT. It encodes CASSQSGVNSPLHF.

The chain carries TRBV27 and TRBJ1-6, with 7 bases lining up with TRBD1. The trim removed 3 bases at V and 10 bases at J, leaving 6 bases unmatched. CDR1 is MNHEY and CDR2 is SMNVEV in the germline V gene (reference sequence). The length of the CDR3 is 14 residues. As DNA, the CDR3 is TGTGCCAGCAGTTTCGGGACAGATCCCTCACCCCTCCACTTT. This codes for CASSFGTDPSPLHF.

The gene calls are TRBV27 and TRBJ1-5; D is unclear. This CDR3 spans 14 amino acids. Germline assignment: CDR1 MNHEY and CDR2 SMNVEV (reference sequence). Trimming left V 6 bases short and J 0 bases short, with 9 bases between. The CDR3 region is CASRPSGSNQPQHF. CDR3 sequence (DNA): TGTGCCAGCAGACCATCGGGTAGCAATCAGCCCCAGCATTTT.

The chain links TRBV11-2 to TRBJ2-1; 9 nucleotides line up with TRBD1. This CDR3 is built from 15 residues. J lost 8 bases, V lost 2 bases, and 7 bases had no gene match. Looked up from germline, CDR1 is SGHAT and CDR2 is FQNNGV. The CDR3 DNA follows: TGTGCCAGCAGCTTACCGGACAGGGGAGAGGATGAGCAGTTCTTC. Its protein is CASSLPDRGEDEQFF. The whole variable domain, remainder taken from reference TRBV11-2 and TRBJ2-1, is EAGVAQSPRYKIIEKRQSVAFWCNPISGHATLYWYQQILGQGPKLLIQFQNNGVVDDSQLPKDRFSAERLKGVDSTLKIQPAKLEDSAVYLCASSLPDRGEDEQFFGPGTRLTVL.

The J gene is TRBJ2-4, the V gene TRBV4-1; D is possibly TRBD1 (6 bases). Trimming stripped 4 bases from V and 9 bases from J, with 28 bases between. CDR1 is MGHRA and CDR2 is YSYEKL in the germline V gene. The CDR3 is made up of 18 amino acids. CDR3 bases: TGCGCCAGCAGCCGAAGCAATATGGGACAAGGGGACCTCGGCATTCAGTACTTC. Its translation: CASSRSNMGQGDLGIQYF.

The chain couples TRBV19 to TRBJ1-5; 7 bases are shared with TRBD1. This CDR3 contains 16 residues. The trim removed 3 bases at V and 3 bases at J, leaving 8 bases unmatched. Germline CDR1 is LNHDA and CDR2 is SQIVND (reference sequence). CDR3 region: CASSIYGDSLNQPQHF. The CDR3 nucleotides read TGTGCCAGTAGTATTTATGGGGACAGCCTCAATCAGCCCCAGCATTTT.

The V gene is TRBV11-2, the J gene TRBJ1-3; D perhaps matches TRBD1 (5 bases). CDR1 is SGHAT and CDR2 is FQNNGV in the germline V gene. The CDR3 spans 15 residues. V was trimmed by 3 bases and J by 2 bases, leaving 11 bases between them. CDR3: CASSFGTGTGNTIYF. DNA of the CDR3: TGTGCCAGCAGCTTCGGGACTGGAACTGGAAACACCATATATTTT.

The chain uses TRBV6-5 and TRBJ1-4, with TRBD1 matching 9 bases. CDR1 and CDR2 (germline): MNHEY, SVGAGI. V was pared by 5 bases and J by 6 bases, with 4 bases of the junction left unmatched. CDR3 size: 14 residues. CDR3 protein: CASSPRDRDEKLFF. Here the CDR3 DNA reads TGTGCCAGCAGTCCCCGGGACAGGGATGAAAAACTGTTTTTT.

V and J are TRBV27 and TRBJ1-2; 10 nucleotides match TRBD1. V was clipped by 6 bases and J by 3 bases; unmatched bases: 10. CDR1 is MNHEY, CDR2 SMNVEV, per germline (reference sequence). This CDR3 has 16 residues. The CDR3 DNA follows: TGTGCCAGCAGCCCAATAATCGGGACAGGGGACTATGGCTACACCTTC. It codes for CASSPIIGTGDYGYTF.

V and J are TRBV11-2 and TRBJ2-7; weak D call: TRBD2 (7 bases). The CDR3 is 18 residues long. V was pared by 0 bases and J by 2 bases, with 20 bases between. Germline-derived CDR1 and CDR2 are SGHAT and FQNNGV. The CDR3 loop is CASSLDRGAPGSAYEQYV. CDR3 nucleotide sequence: TGTGCCAGCAGCTTAGATCGGGGGGCTCCGGGGTCCGCCTACGAGCAGTACGTC.

This clone turned up a few times. The gene calls are TRBV5-8 and TRBJ2-7; TRBD1 is a possible D gene (5 bases). Germline CDR1 SGHTS, CDR2 YDEGEE. This CDR3 has 15 amino acids. The V end lost 2 bases, the J end lost 0 bases, and 12 bases lay between the germline ends. The CDR3 loop is CASSFPRQHSYEQYV. For the CDR3, the DNA is TGTGCCAGCAGCTTTCCTCGACAGCACTCCTACGAGCAGTACGTC.